The present T cell receptor beta chain was sequenced within a study of blood T cell repertoires in COVID-19. Study-wide background: Specimens from acute and convalescent COVID-19 originated in the United States, Italy and Spain. In each case, the material was cDNA or gDNA derived from T cells, B-cell-depleted T cells, or PBMCs.

In the authors' methods: Researchers report that nucleated cell counts were estimated from reference gene primer amplification. Method: immunoSEQ multiplex PCR; TCRdb's copy keeps in-frame clones and lacks some. Clone size and the V and J calls come from that table; the DNA yielded D and trimming. The table lists around 80,000 clones, roughly 80% of them singletons. This clone was counted only a few times. This CDR3 region has 13 residues. Trimming took 3 bases from V and 2 from J, leaving 5 bases between them. Germline V gene data show CDR1 as MGHRA and CDR2 as YSYEKL. This sequence originates from an elderly man with acute or convalescent COVID-19. The chain employs TRBV4-1 and TRBJ2-1; D call uncertain. The sample comprised peripheral blood. CDR3 DNA: TGCGCCAGCAGCCAGAGCACCTACAATGAGCAGTTCTTC. Residues: CASSQSTYNEQFF.